This T cell receptor beta chain was found in a study of blood T cell repertoires in COVID-19. Study summary: There were acute and convalescent COVID-19 samples, and they came from the United States, Italy and Spain. PBMCs, B-cell-depleted T cells, or T cells were the source of the cDNA or gDNA that made up the material.

This clone came up a few times. Trimming removed 6 bases from V and 6 bases from J, with 17 bases in between. CDR3 length: 15 amino acids. The germline V gene encodes CDR1 MNHEY and CDR2 SVGAGI. Per the study methods: Amplifying reference gene primers gave estimates of nucleated cell counts. Assay used: immunoSEQ multiplex PCR; TCRdb lists only in-frame clones, some missing. That table gives V, J and clone size, and the DNA gave D and trimming. This table holds 250,000 to 300,000 clones, over 65% found once. The chain combines TRBV6-5 with TRBJ2-2, with a possible D match to TRBD1 (7 bases). Input material: peripheral blood. This TCR was recovered from an elderly woman with acute or convalescent COVID-19. This CDR3 is CASSLRQGGAGELFF. The CDR3 DNA reads TGTGCCAGCAGCCTCAGACAGGGCGGGGCCGGGGAGCTGTTTTTT.